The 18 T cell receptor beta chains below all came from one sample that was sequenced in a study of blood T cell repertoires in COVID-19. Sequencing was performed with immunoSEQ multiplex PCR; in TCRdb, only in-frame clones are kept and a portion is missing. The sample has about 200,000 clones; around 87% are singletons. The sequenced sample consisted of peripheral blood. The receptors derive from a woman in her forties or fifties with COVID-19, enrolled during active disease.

CDR3 sequence: CASSPFEGYGYTF. The DNA of the CDR3 is TGTGCCAGCTCACCATTTGAGGGTTATGGCTACACCTTC. The rearrangement joins TRBV18 to TRBJ1-2; no firm D call. Trimming took 2 bases from V and 5 from J, leaving 9 bases between them. The CDR3 loop spans 13 amino acids. Germline V CDR1 and CDR2: KGHSH, LQKENI.

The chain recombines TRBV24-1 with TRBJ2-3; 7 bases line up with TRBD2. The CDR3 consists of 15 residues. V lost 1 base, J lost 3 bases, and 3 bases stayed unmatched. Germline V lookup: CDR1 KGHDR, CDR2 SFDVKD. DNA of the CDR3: TGTGCCACCAGTGATTTAGGGGAGGGGACAGATACGCAGTATTTT. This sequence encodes CATSDLGEGTDTQYF.

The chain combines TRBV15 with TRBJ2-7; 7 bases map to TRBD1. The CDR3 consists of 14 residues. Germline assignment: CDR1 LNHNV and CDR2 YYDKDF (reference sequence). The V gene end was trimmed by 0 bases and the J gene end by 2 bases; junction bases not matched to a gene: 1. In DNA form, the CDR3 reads TGTGCCACCAGCAGAGAAGGGACAGCCTACGAGCAGTACGTC. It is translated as CATSREGTAYEQYV.

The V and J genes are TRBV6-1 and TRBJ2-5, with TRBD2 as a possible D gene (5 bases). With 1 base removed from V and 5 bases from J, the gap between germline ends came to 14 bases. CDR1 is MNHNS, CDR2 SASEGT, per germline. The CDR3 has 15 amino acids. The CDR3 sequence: CASSEGHGGLETQYF. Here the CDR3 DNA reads TGTGCCAGCAGTGAAGGTCACGGAGGTTTGGAGACCCAGTACTTC.

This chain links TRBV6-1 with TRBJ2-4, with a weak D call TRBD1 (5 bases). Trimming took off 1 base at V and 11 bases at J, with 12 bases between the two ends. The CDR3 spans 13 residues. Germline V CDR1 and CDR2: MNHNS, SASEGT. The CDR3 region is CASSEDYSTVQYF. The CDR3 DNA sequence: TGTGCCAGCAGTGAAGATTACTCGACAGTTCAGTACTTC.

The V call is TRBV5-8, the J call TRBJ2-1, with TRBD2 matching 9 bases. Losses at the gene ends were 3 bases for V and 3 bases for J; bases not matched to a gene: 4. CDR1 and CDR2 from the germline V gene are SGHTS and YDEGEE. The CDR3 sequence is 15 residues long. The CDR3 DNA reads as TGTGCCAGCAGCTCGCGCGGGGGGGTCTACAATGAGCAGTTCTTC. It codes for CASSSRGGVYNEQFF.

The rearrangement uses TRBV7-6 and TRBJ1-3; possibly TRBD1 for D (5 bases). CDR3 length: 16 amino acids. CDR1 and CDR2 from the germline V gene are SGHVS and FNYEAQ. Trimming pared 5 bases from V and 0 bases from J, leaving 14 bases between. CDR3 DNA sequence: TGTGCCAGCAGCCTGGGACTGCCACACTCTGGAAACACCATATATTTT. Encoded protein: CASSLGLPHSGNTIYF.

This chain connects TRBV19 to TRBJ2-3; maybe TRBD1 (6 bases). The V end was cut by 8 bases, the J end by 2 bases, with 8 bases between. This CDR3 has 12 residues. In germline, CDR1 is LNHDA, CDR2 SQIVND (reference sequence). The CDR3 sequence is CASGQSTDTQYF. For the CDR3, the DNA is TGTGCCAGTGGACAGTCCACAGATACGCAGTATTTT.

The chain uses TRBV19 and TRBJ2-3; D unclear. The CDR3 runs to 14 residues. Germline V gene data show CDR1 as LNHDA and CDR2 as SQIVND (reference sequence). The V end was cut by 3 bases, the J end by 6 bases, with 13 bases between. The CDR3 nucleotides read TGTGCCAGTAGTATGAGGAATGAGGAGGATACGCAGTATTTT. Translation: CASSMRNEEDTQYF.

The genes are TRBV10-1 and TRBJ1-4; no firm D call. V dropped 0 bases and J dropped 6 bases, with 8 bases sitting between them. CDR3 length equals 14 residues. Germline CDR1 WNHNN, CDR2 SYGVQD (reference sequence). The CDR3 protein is CASSESGVDEKLFF. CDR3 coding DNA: TGCGCCAGCAGTGAGTCCGGGGTTGATGAAAAACTGTTTTTT.

The CDR3 region is CASSLGLGNTGELFF. CDR3 sequence (DNA): TGTGCCAGCAGCCTGGGCCTGGGGAACACCGGGGAGCTGTTTTTT. The chain uses TRBV6-5 and TRBJ2-2; D remains unclear. Trimming took off 6 bases at V and 1 base at J, with 12 bases between the two ends. The CDR3 has 15 residues. Germline assignment: CDR1 MNHEY and CDR2 SVGAGI.

In nucleotides, the CDR3 is TGCGCCAGCAGCCCTGACCGACCGGGGGGCTGGAATGAGCAGTTCTTC. Its protein is CASSPDRPGGWNEQFF. The genes are TRBV5-1 and TRBJ2-1, with D possibly matching TRBD2 (7 bases). Trimming took 4 bases from V and 7 from J, leaving 21 bases between them. The CDR3 loop spans 16 amino acids. Germline CDR1 is SGHRS and CDR2 is YFSETQ.

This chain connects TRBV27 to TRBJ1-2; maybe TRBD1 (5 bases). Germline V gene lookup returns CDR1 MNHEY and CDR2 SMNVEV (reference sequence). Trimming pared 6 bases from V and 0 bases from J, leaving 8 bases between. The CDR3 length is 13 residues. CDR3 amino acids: CASSPGANYGYTF. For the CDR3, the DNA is TGTGCCAGCAGCCCGGGGGCTAACTATGGCTACACCTTC.

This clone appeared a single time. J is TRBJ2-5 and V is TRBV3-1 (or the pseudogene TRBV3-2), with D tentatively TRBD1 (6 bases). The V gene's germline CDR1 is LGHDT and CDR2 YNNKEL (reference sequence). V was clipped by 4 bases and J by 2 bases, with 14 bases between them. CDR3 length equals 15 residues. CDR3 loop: CASSPQGRFQETQYF. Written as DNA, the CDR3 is TGTGCCAGCAGCCCACAGGGTCGCTTTCAAGAGACCCAGTACTTC.

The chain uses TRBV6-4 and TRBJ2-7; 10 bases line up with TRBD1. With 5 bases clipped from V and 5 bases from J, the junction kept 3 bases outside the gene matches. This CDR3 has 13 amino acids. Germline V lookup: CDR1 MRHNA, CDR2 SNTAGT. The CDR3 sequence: CASSRDRGDEQYF. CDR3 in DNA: TGTGCCAGCAGTCGGGACAGGGGCGACGAGCAGTACTTC.

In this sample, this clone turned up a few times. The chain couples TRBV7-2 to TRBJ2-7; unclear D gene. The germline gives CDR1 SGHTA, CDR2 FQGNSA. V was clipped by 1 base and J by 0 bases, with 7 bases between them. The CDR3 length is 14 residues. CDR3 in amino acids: CASSLGRSSYEQYF. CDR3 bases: TGTGCCAGCAGCTTAGGTCGCAGCTCCTACGAGCAGTACTTC.

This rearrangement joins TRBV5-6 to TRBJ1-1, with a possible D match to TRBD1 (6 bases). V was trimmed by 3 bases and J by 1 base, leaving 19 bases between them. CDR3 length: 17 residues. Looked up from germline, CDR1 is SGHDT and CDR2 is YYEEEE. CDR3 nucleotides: TGTGCCAGCAGCTATATAACAGGGATCCTAAGGAACACTGAAGCTTTCTTT. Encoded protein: CASSYITGILRNTEAFF.

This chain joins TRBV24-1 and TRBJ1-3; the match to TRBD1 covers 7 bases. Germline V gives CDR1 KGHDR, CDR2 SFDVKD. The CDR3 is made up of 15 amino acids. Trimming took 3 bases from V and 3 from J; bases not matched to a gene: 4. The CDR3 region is CATSDAGQNGNTIYF. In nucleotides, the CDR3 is TGTGCCACCAGTGATGCGGGACAGAATGGAAACACCATATATTTT.